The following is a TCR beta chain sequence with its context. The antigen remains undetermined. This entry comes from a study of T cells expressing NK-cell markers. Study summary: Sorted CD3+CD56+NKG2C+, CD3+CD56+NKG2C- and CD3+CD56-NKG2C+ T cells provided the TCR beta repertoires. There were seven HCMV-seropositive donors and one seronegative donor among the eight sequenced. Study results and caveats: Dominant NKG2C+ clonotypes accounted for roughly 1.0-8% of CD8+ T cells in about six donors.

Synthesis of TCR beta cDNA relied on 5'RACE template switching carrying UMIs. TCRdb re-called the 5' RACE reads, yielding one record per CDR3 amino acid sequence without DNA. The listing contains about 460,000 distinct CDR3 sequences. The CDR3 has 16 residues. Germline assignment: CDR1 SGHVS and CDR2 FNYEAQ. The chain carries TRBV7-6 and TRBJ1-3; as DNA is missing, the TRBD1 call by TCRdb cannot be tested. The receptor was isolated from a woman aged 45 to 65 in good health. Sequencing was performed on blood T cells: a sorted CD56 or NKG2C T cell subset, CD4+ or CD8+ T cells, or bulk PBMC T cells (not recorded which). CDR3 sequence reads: CASSLGRGSSGNTIYF.